One sample yielded the 23 T cell receptor beta chains listed below, sequenced in a study of blood T cell repertoires in COVID-19. Sequencing was performed with immunoSEQ multiplex PCR; in TCRdb, only in-frame clones are kept and a portion is missing. This table has about 380,000 clones, 70% to 90% appearing once. The source material was PBMCs or T cells enriched from blood (not recorded which). The receptors shown here come from a man aged 30 to 45 who had recovered from COVID-19.

The chain couples TRBV7-6 to TRBJ1-5; weak D call: TRBD1 (5 bases). Trimming left V 10 bases short and J 6 bases short, with 22 bases between. The CDR3 is 15 residues long. Germline CDR1 SGHVS, CDR2 FNYEAQ. CDR3 in DNA: TGTGCCACTCAAAAGGGTCAGGGACTCGGTCAGCCCCAGCATTTT. Its protein is CATQKGQGLGQPQHF. Combining the CDR3 with reference TRBV7-6 and TRBJ1-5 gives the whole variable domain GAGVSQSPRYKVTKRGQDVALRCDPISGHVSLYWYRQALGQGPEFLTYFNYEAQQDKSGLPNDRFSAERPEGSISTLTIQRTEQRDSAMYRCATQKGQGLGQPQHFGDGTRLSIL.

This chain joins TRBV30 and TRBJ1-2, with D unclear. Per the germline V gene, CDR1 is GTSNPN and CDR2 is SVGIG (reference sequence). The length of the CDR3 is 13 residues. The ends were cut back, 4 bases at V and 4 bases at J, with 13 bases in the middle. CDR3 protein: CAWISDTLYGYTF. The CDR3 DNA follows: TGTGCCTGGATCTCTGACACTCTCTATGGCTACACCTTC.

The chain links TRBV9 to TRBJ2-3; the D is unclear. Per germline, CDR1 SGDLS and CDR2 YYNGEE. The germline V and J ends were trimmed by 4 bases and 4 bases, with 7 bases remaining between them. CDR3 length equals 12 residues. CDR3 DNA: TGTGCCAGCAGCCCAGAGGCAGATACGCAGTATTTT. This gives the protein CASSPEADTQYF.

As regards this clone: Other DNA sequences within the sample encode an identical CDR3. The gene calls are TRBV19 and TRBJ1-4; 9 nucleotides match TRBD1. Trimming removed 8 bases from V and 8 bases from J; junction bases left unmatched: 9. CDR1 LNHDA and CDR2 SQIVND come from the germline V gene (reference sequence). The CDR3 spans 14 residues. CDR3 protein: CASSSQGAREKLFF. DNA of the CDR3: TGTGCCAGTTCCTCACAGGGGGCTCGCGAAAAACTGTTTTTT.

This rearrangement joins TRBV6-5 to TRBJ2-5; D may be TRBD1 (6 bases). Germline-derived CDR1 and CDR2 are MNHEY and SVGAGI. The CDR3 spans 13 residues. Trimming took off 6 bases at V and 5 bases at J, with 13 bases between the two ends. The CDR3 region has the DNA TGTGCCAGCAGCCCCAACAGGGCTGAGACCCAGTACTTC. This translates into CASSPNRAETQYF.

J is TRBJ2-1 and V is TRBV27, with 7 bases aligning to TRBD1. V lost 6 bases to trimming and J lost 9 bases; unmatched junction nucleotides: 2. The CDR3 is 11 amino acids. Germline-derived CDR1 and CDR2 are MNHEY and SMNVEV (reference sequence). CDR3 in DNA: TGTGCCAGCAGGACAGGGAGTGAGCAGTTCTTC. It yields the protein CASRTGSEQFF.

The V call is TRBV5-6, the J call TRBJ1-1; D gene unclear. Deletions cut 2 bases from V and 0 bases from J, with 11 bases between. The CDR3 loop spans 15 amino acids. Germline CDR1 reads SGHDT; CDR2 reads YYEEEE. The chain's CDR3 is CASSFITAMNTEAFF. CDR3 sequence (DNA): TGTGCCAGCAGCTTCATCACAGCCATGAACACTGAAGCTTTCTTT.

The chain recombines TRBV9 with TRBJ1-4; D is uncertain. The CDR3 totals 15 residues. The ends were cut back, 4 bases at V and 7 bases at J, with 17 bases in the middle. Per germline, CDR1 SGDLS and CDR2 YYNGEE. CDR3 protein: CASSPKEVEIEKLFF. For the CDR3, the DNA is TGTGCCAGCAGCCCCAAGGAGGTGGAAATTGAAAAACTGTTTTTT.

V gene TRBV12-3 or TRBV12-4 combines with J gene TRBJ1-5; D is ambiguous. The CDR3 consists of 12 residues. The V and J ends lost 2 bases and 10 bases respectively, with 9 bases between them. CDR3 DNA sequence: TGTGCCAGCAGTTTATCCGGGAGACCCCAGCATTTT. Protein sequence: CASSLSGRPQHF.

The rearrangement uses TRBV18 and TRBJ1-1; D is undetermined. V dropped 0 bases and J dropped 1 base, with 9 bases sitting between them. CDR3 length equals 15 residues. The V gene's germline CDR1 is KGHSH and CDR2 LQKENI. The chain's CDR3 is CASSPPSNPNTEAFF. CDR3 bases: TGTGCCAGCTCACCACCGAGTAATCCGAACACTGAAGCTTTCTTT. Filled out from reference TRBV18 and TRBJ1-1, the complete variable domain reads NAGVMQNPRHLVRRRGQEARLRCSPMKGHSHVYWYRQLPEEGLKFMVYLQKENIIDESGMPKERFSAEFPKEGPSILRIQQVVRGDSAAYFCASSPPSNPNTEAFFGQGTRLTVV.

This chain joins TRBV5-4 and TRBJ2-1, with a tentative D call TRBD2 (6 bases). Germline values: CDR1 SGHNT, CDR2 YYREEE (reference sequence). The CDR3 length is 15 residues. V lost 4 bases to trimming and J lost 3 bases, with 14 bases between them. The CDR3 DNA follows: TGTGCCAGCAGCGCGACTAGTAGTAACTACAATGAGCAGTTCTTC. Encoded protein: CASSATSSNYNEQFF.

The V call is TRBV25-1, the J call TRBJ1-1; D not resolved. The CDR3 is made up of 12 amino acids. Germline CDR1 is MGHDK and CDR2 is SYGVNS. Trimming removed 8 bases from V and 11 bases from J, with 18 bases in between. The CDR3 DNA reads TGTGCCAGCGACCGGGCGGGTGGAGGTGCTTTCTTT. Translated: CASDRAGGGAFF.

The chain links TRBV10-3 to TRBJ1-1, with TRBD1 matching over 8 bases. CDR1 and CDR2 (germline): ENHRY, SYGVKD. This CDR3 is 15 amino acids long. V was clipped by 6 bases and J by 2 bases; unmatched bases: 8. CDR3 loop: CAIRSSGQVNTEAFF. The CDR3 DNA is TGTGCCATCAGATCCTCGGGACAGGTAAACACTGAAGCTTTCTTT.

This clone has just a few counts. The J gene is TRBJ2-1, the V gene TRBV5-1; TRBD2 is a possible D gene (5 bases). Germline V gene sequence: CDR1 SGHRS, CDR2 YFSETQ. The CDR3 is made up of 15 amino acids. The V gene lost 2 bases and the J gene lost 1 base, with 10 bases spanning the gap. CDR3 in amino acids: CASSFLPGSYNEQFF. DNA of the CDR3: TGCGCCAGCAGCTTTCTTCCGGGGTCCTACAATGAGCAGTTCTTC.

The gene calls are TRBV2 and TRBJ1-1, with 8 bases lining up with TRBD1. CDR3 length: 14 residues. Looked up from germline, CDR1 is SNHLY and CDR2 is FYNNEI. With 7 bases clipped from V and 4 bases from J, the junction kept 8 bases outside the gene matches. The CDR3 reads CASNSGGLFTEAFF. Here the CDR3 DNA reads TGTGCCAGCAATTCAGGGGGCCTTTTCACTGAAGCTTTCTTT. Using reference TRBV2 and TRBJ1-1 for the parts outside the CDR3, the full variable domain is EPEVTQTPSHQVTQMGQEVILRCVPISNHLYFYWYRQILGQKVEFLVSFYNNEISEKSEIFDDQFSVERPDGSNFTLKIRSTKLEDSAMYFCASNSGGLFTEAFFGQGTRLTVV.

V is TRBV19 and J is TRBJ2-2; TRBD2 is a possible D gene (6 bases). CDR3 length: 14 residues. Per the germline V gene, CDR1 is LNHDA and CDR2 is SQIVND (reference sequence). Trimming shortened V by 5 bases and J by 0 bases, and 7 bases separated the two germline ends. CDR3 coding DNA: TGTGCCAGTAGTTGGGGGGCGAACACCGGGGAGCTGTTTTTT. This gives the protein CASSWGANTGELFF. Complete variable domain (other parts from reference TRBV19 and TRBJ2-2): DGGITQSPKYLFRKEGQNVTLSCEQNLNHDAMYWYRQDPGQGLRLIYYSQIVNDFQKGDIAEGYSVSREKKESFPLTVTSAQKNPTAFYLCASSWGANTGELFFGEGSRLTVL.

The V gene is TRBV9, the J gene TRBJ2-3; D remains ambiguous. V was cut by 6 bases and J by 0 bases, with 14 bases left in between. Germline loops: CDR1 SGDLS, CDR2 YYNGEE. The CDR3 runs to 15 residues. CDR3 coding DNA: TGTGCCAGCACCTTGTCCGGTGCCAGCACAGATACGCAGTATTTT. Translating it yields CASTLSGASTDTQYF.

V is TRBV7-6 and J is TRBJ2-2; TRBD1 aligns across 7 bases. Unmatched junction bases numbered 7, after V lost 5 bases and J lost 7 bases. There are 14 residues in the CDR3. The V gene's germline CDR1 is SGHVS and CDR2 FNYEAQ. This chain's CDR3 is CASSQFYRGGELFF. CDR3 nucleotides: TGTGCCAGCAGCCAATTTTACAGGGGCGGGGAGCTGTTTTTT. The full variable domain, completed using reference TRBV7-6 and TRBJ2-2, is GAGVSQSPRYKVTKRGQDVALRCDPISGHVSLYWYRQALGQGPEFLTYFNYEAQQDKSGLPNDRFSAERPEGSISTLTIQRTEQRDSAMYRCASSQFYRGGELFFGEGSRLTVL.

The rearrangement links TRBV19 to TRBJ1-2; 10 bases are shared with TRBD1. The CDR3 loop spans 18 amino acids. From germline, CDR1 is LNHDA and CDR2 SQIVND (reference sequence). Trimming took 10 bases from V and 4 from J; bases not matched to a gene: 21. The CDR3 region has the DNA TGTGCCATGATATCCCGCGGGACAGGGGCCTCACCGGTCTATGGCTACACCTTC. This encodes CAMISRGTGASPVYGYTF. The full variable domain, its missing parts supplied by reference TRBV19 and TRBJ1-2, is DGGITQSPKYLFRKEGQNVTLSCEQNLNHDAMYWYRQDPGQGLRLIYYSQIVNDFQKGDIAEGYSVSREKKESFPLTVTSAQKNPTAFYLCAMISRGTGASPVYGYTFGSGTRLTVV.

The rearrangement links TRBV6-2 or TRBV6-3 to TRBJ1-1; no reliable D call. CDR1 is MNHEY, CDR2 SVGEGT, per germline. This CDR3 has 12 amino acids. V was clipped by 2 bases and J by 10 bases, with 11 bases between them. CDR3 coding DNA: TGTGCCAGCAGTTACACCGGGGTTGCAGCTTTCTTT. It translates to CASSYTGVAAFF.

The chain has TRBV30 and TRBJ2-7, with 7 bases fitting TRBD1. The CDR3 loop spans 12 amino acids. Germline V gene lookup returns CDR1 GTSNPN and CDR2 SVGIG (reference sequence). V trimming: 7 bases; J trimming: 4 bases; junction bases outside the gene matches: 7. CDR3 sequence: CAFTGVRYEQYF. The CDR3 nucleotides read TGTGCCTTCACAGGGGTGCGGTACGAGCAGTACTTC. Looking up the rest from reference TRBV30 and TRBJ2-7 gives the full variable domain: SQTIHQWPATLVQPVGSPLSLECTVEGTSNPNLYWYRQAAGRGLQLLFYSVGIGQISSEVPQNLSASRPQDRQFILSSKKLLLSDSGFYLCAFTGVRYEQYFGPGTRLTVT.

The chain is built from TRBV11-2 and TRBJ1-1; the D gene is possibly TRBD1 (6 bases). V lost 4 bases, J lost 3 bases, and 15 bases lay in between. The CDR3 loop spans 15 amino acids. The germline gives CDR1 SGHAT, CDR2 FQNNGV. The CDR3 DNA reads TGTGCCAGCAGCTCACTTTTACAGGGATACACTGAAGCTTTCTTT. Its protein is CASSSLLQGYTEAFF. Complete variable domain (other parts from reference TRBV11-2 and TRBJ1-1): EAGVAQSPRYKIIEKRQSVAFWCNPISGHATLYWYQQILGQGPKLLIQFQNNGVVDDSQLPKDRFSAERLKGVDSTLKIQPAKLEDSAVYLCASSSLLQGYTEAFFGQGTRLTVV.

This clone was seen only a few times. V is TRBV12-5 and J is TRBJ1-4; 8 bases are a match to TRBD1. With 7 bases clipped from V and 4 bases from J, the junction kept 20 bases outside the gene matches. The germline CDR1 and CDR2 sequences are LGHNT and FRNRAP. The CDR3 spans 19 residues. As DNA, the CDR3 is TGTGCTAGTGCCCGACAGGGGTCAACTAATCCGAAGCTTAATGAAAAACTGTTTTTT. Translated, it gives CASARQGSTNPKLNEKLFF. The full variable domain, rest sourced from reference TRBV12-5 and TRBJ1-4, is DARVTQTPRHKVTEMGQEVTMRCQPILGHNTVFWYRQTMMQGLELLAYFRNRAPLDDSGMPKDRFSAEMPDATLATLKIQPSEPRDSAVYFCASARQGSTNPKLNEKLFFGSGTQLSVL.